The rows below give T cell receptor beta chains drawn from one sample of a study of T-cell reconstitution after alpha-beta-depleted transplantation in children. TCRdb analysed the PCR reads with MiXCR anew, one entry per CDR3 protein. Of approximately 630,000 distinct CDR3 sequences in the sample, roughly 13% were seen once. Material: PBMCs, obtained before TCRalphabeta/CD19-depleted stem cell transplant. Receptors were obtained from a girl aged 2 to 10 with congenital amegakaryocytic thrombocytopenia, due to receive a stem cell transplant. Both conserved end residues are part of each CDR3. Fields, in order: V gene, D gene, J gene, clone size, CDR3 DNA, CDR3 protein. A D gene is named only where the DNA matches it firmly. Clone size appears in some rows only: once, few, many, or a class for an expanded clone.

TRBV12-3/TRBV12-4	.	TRBJ2-7	many	TGTGCCAGCACTACCACGGACCGCTACGAGCAGTACTTC	CASTTTDRYEQYF
TRBV29-1	.	TRBJ2-5	many	TGCAGCGTGGGCAGTGGCACTACCGAGACCCAGTACTTC	CSVGSGTTETQYF
TRBV2	TRBD1	TRBJ2-7	.	TGTGCCAGCAGAGACAGGGGGCGGAATTACGAGCAGTACTTC	CASRDRGRNYEQYF
TRBV2	.	TRBJ2-5	many	TGTGCCAGCTCTGAAGGAGGCCAAGAGACCCAGTACTTC	CASSEGGQETQYF
TRBV7-9	TRBD1	TRBJ1-5	many	TGTGCCAGCAGCCGAGGGGGCTCTCAGCCCCAGCATTTT	CASSRGGSQPQHF
TRBV9	.	TRBJ2-1	.	TGTGCCAGCAGCGTTGCCTCCTTTTTTGTGAACAATGAGCAGTTCTTC	CASSVASFFVNNEQFF
TRBV12-3/TRBV12-4	.	TRBJ2-1	many	TGTGCCAGCAGTGACTACTACAATGAGCAGTTCTTC	CASSDYYNEQFF
TRBV20-1	TRBD2	TRBJ2-1	.	TGCAGTGCTAGATCTAGCGGGATTGCTGAGCAGTTCTTC	CSARSSGIAEQFF
TRBV5-1	.	TRBJ2-2	few	TGCGCCAGCAGCCCCAGACTGGACACCGGGGAGCTGTTTTTT	CASSPRLDTGELFF
TRBV3-1	.	TRBJ1-1	few	TGTGCCAGCAGCCAAGATACAGGGTCGGGGAACACTGAAGCTTTCTTT	CASSQDTGSGNTEAFF
TRBV5-1	TRBD2	TRBJ2-1	.	TGCGCCACGGGAGCCGGGACTAGCGGGAGTCTTGGCTACCTAAGCTCCTACAATGAGCAGTTCTTC	CATGAGTSGSLGYLSSYNEQFF
TRBV24-1	TRBD2	TRBJ2-3	.	TGTGCCACCAGTGACCGGAGCGGGAGGGCCCCAGATACGCAGTATTTT	CATSDRSGRAPDTQYF
TRBV5-1	.	TRBJ2-1	many	TGCGCCAGCAGCCCTTATCTAGCGAGCTCCTACAATGAGCAGTTCTTC	CASSPYLASSYNEQFF
TRBV20-1	TRBD2	TRBJ2-1	.	TGCAGTGCCATCCCCCTAGCGGGAGTATCCTACAATGAGCAGTTCTTC	CSAIPLAGVSYNEQFF
TRBV5-1	.	TRBJ2-1	many	TGCGCCAGCAGCTTGGACGGGAGTAGGAATGAGCAGTTCTTC	CASSLDGSRNEQFF
TRBV20-1	.	TRBJ2-4	many	TGCAGTGCTGCCCAAGATATAGCCTCCCGGTGGGACATTCAGTACTTC	CSAAQDIASRWDIQYF
TRBV7-2	.	TRBJ2-7	.	TGTGCCAGCAGCCTGAGCTCCTACGCGCAGTACTTC	CASSLSSYAQYF
TRBV20-1	TRBD2	TRBJ2-3	many	TGCAGTGCTGAAACTAGCGGGAGTAGGTTCGATACGCAGTATTTT	CSAETSGSRFDTQYF
TRBV5-1	TRBD2	TRBJ2-7	.	TGCGCCAGCAGCCGAAGGGGACTAGCGGTGAAACCCGTCTCCTACGAGCAGTACTTC	CASSRRGLAVKPVSYEQYF